Described below is a single TCR beta chain sequence and its context. Antigen: not known. The data were taken from a study of T cells in Graves' hyperthyroidism and ophthalmopathy. Notes on the study in general: Ophthalmopathy and stable hyperthyroidism were separated by a 13 V-J model. Blood also showed most of the thyroid clonotypes that were expanded above 0.001.

Amplified regions were TCR beta CDR3 sequences from RNA transcripts. First-round RT-PCR targeting the TCR CDR3 was performed with the HTBI primer set. Each CDR3 protein is one row after TCRdb ran MiXCR on the multiplex PCR reads. Altogether about 770,000 distinct CDR3 sequences are present, about 17% being singletons, with the ten largest covering roughly a sixth. This CDR3 has 16 residues. Trimming took off 0 bases at V and 4 bases at J, with 13 bases between the two ends. The germline CDR1 and CDR2 sequences are ENHRY and SYGVKD. The chain carries TRBV10-3 and TRBJ1-5; a weak D match, TRBD1 (5 bases). Sequencing input: blood. The clonotype comes from a woman aged 45 to 65 with Graves' hyperthyroidism that later progressed to Graves' ophthalmopathy. This chain's CDR3 is CAISESQRGSNQPQHF. CDR3 nucleotide sequence: TGTGCCATCAGTGAGTCGCAGCGGGGGTCTAATCAGCCCCAGCATTTT.